This T cell receptor (beta chain) emerged from a study of siplizumab effects on memory and regulatory T cells (dated by TCRdb to about 2019). With respect to the entire study: The study examined how the anti-CD2 antibody siplizumab affects alloreactive T-cell subsets in allogeneic mixed lymphocyte reactions built from human PBMCs.

Sorted unstimulated T cells and proliferating T cells recovered from mixed lymphocyte reactions were subjected to TCRbeta CDR3 sequencing. Fresh whole blood from nine to eleven HLA-typed healthy donors served as the source for isolating PBMCs. Library creation used the immunoSEQ multiplex PCR assay. Roughly 100,000 TCR templates per sample were assayed on the deep sequencing platform. Genomic DNA extracted from sorted T cells was used for TCRbeta CDR3 sequencing. As for how the authors treated the data: The R programming language was used for the clonal analysis of the TCRbeta CDR3 data. Comparing unstimulated samples against CFSE-low samples taken after the reaction was how alloreactive CD4+ and CD8+ clones were defined. Regulatory or non-regulatory origin was assigned to alloreactive CD4+ clones by matching of sequences to sorted unstimulated Treg and non-Treg repertoires. TCRdb obtained this table from immuneACCESS and retained in-frame rearrangements with V and J assigned. These tables miss some clones; where compared with another copy, unresolved V genes account for less than half of the shortfall, and the remainder is unexplained. V, J and clone size reflect that table, while D and trimming were determined from the DNA. The sample table shows about 50,000 clones, and 93% are seen once. 15% to 20% of the sample rests with the top ten.

Remarks on this clone: The antigen it recognizes is unknown. No quality values exist for individual bases; no much larger clone is one base distant.

The CDR3 measures 13 amino acids from cysteine to phenylalanine. Left in the record is the CDR3 DNA by itself, 39 bases read in frame from the first base. CDR1 and CDR2 are read off the germline V gene as MNHEY and SVGAGI. Cut back by 5 bases and 4 bases, the V and J ends lie 11 bases apart. General findings and caveats noted by the study authors: A naive or memory phenotype could not be assigned to roughly 75-97% of proliferating CD4+ or CD8+ clones. Whether proliferating Tregs from siplizumab cultures actually had suppressive function was not functionally confirmed. Unstimulated naive T cells appeared to be more diverse than memory T cells, and naive cells seemed to make a substantial contribution to the alloresponse. The cumulative frequency of alloreactive sequences traceable to unstimulated CD4+ memory T cells was significantly reduced by siplizumab. Because sequences at frequencies below about 10^-5 were poorly captured, only a minor fraction of alloreactive clones could be mapped back to unstimulated subsets. Of the alloreactive CD4+ clones that could be mapped, the Treg-derived share averaged about 63% with siplizumab compared with about 25% in control reactions.

The sequencing input was CD8+ T cells sorted from blood. Recombination linked TRBV6-5 to TRBJ1-2; the D segment could be TRBD1, given 5 matching bases. This clonotype was sampled from a human donor in good health. The DNA sequence reads TGTGCCAGCAGTGGCGGGGCAATCTATGGCTACACCTTC. The translation is CASSGGAIYGYTF.